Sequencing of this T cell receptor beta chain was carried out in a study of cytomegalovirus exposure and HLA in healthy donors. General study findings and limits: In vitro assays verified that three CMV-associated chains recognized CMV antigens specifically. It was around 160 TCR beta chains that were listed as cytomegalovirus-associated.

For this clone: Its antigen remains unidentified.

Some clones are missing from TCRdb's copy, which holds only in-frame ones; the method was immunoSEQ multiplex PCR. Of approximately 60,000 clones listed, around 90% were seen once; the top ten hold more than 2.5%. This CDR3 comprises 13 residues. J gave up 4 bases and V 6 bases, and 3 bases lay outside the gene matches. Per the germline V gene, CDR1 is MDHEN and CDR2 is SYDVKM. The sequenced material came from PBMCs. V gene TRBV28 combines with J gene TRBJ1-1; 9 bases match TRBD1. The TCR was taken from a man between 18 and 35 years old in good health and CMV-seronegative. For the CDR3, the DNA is TGTGCCAGCAGACGACAGGGGGGCACTGAAGCTTTCTTT. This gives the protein CASRRQGGTEAFF.